This T cell receptor beta chain was found in a study of blood T cell repertoires in COVID-19. In the study overall: COVID-19 samples from acute and convalescent phases originated in the United States, Italy and Spain. T cells, B-cell-depleted T cells, or PBMCs provided the cDNA or gDNA that served as material.

Methods used by the authors: Reference gene primer amplification gave nucleated cell count estimates. Only in-frame clones appear in the TCRdb table, and some are missing; sequencing was by immunoSEQ multiplex PCR. That table is the source of V, J and clone size, and D and trimming were worked out from the DNA. The sample shows around 13,000 clones, 85% to 90% of them seen only once. This clone occurred once. Germline V lookup: CDR1 MNHNS, CDR2 SASEGT. The length of the CDR3 is 13 residues. V lost 7 bases to trimming and J lost 8 bases, with 15 bases between them. Sequencing was carried out using peripheral blood. This sequence was found in a man between 50 and 59 years old with active COVID-19. This rearrangement joins TRBV6-1 to TRBJ2-1; D is possibly TRBD1 (5 bases). The chain's CDR3 is CASIRTLGHEQFF. The DNA of the CDR3 is TGTGCCAGCATCCGGACATTGGGCCATGAGCAGTTCTTC.